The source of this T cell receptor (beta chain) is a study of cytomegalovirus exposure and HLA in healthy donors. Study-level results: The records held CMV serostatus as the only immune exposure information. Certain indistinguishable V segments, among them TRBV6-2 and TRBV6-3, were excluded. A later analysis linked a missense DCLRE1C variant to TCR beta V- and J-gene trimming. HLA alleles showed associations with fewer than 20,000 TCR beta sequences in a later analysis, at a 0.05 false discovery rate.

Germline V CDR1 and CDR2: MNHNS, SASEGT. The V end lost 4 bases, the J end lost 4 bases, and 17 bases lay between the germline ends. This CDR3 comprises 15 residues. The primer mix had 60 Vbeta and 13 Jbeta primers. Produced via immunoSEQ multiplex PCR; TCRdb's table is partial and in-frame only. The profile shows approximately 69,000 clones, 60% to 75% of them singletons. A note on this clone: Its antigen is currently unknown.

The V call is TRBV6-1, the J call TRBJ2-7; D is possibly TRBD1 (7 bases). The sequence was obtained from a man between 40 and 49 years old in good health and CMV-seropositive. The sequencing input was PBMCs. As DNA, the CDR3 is TGTGCCAGCAGTGCAGGAGGGGGCGATCGGTACGAGCAGTACTTC. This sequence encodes CASSAGGGDRYEQYF.